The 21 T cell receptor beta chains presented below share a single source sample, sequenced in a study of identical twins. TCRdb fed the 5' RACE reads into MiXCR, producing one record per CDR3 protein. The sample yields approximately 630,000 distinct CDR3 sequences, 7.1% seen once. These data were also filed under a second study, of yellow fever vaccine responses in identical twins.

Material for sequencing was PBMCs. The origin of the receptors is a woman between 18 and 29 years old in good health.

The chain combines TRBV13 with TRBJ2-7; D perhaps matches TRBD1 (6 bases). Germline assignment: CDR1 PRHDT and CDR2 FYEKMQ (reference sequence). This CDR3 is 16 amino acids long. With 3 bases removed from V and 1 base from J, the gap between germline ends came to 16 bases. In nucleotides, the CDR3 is TGTGCCAGCAGCTTTACAGGGTTTCGAGGGTCCTACGAGCAGTACGTC. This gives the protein CASSFTGFRGSYEQYV.

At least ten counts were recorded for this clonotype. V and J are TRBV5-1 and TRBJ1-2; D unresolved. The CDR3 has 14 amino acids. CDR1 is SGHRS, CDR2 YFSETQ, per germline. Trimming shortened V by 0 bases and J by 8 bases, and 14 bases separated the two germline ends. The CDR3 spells CASSLDVGGGGYTF. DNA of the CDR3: TGCGCCAGCAGCTTGGACGTCGGAGGAGGGGGCTACACCTTC.

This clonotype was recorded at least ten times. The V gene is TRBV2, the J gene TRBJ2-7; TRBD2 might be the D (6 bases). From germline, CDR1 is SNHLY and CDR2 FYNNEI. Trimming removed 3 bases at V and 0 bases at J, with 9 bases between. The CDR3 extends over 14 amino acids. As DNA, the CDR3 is TGTGCCAGCAGTGAGCAGACTAGCTCCTACGAGCAGTACGTC. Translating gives CASSEQTSSYEQYV.

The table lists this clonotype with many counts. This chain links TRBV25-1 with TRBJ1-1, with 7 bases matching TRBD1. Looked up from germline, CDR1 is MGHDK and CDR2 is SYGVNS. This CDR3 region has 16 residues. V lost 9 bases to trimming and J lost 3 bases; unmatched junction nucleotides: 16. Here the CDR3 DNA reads TGTGCCAGGGGCGGGACAGCCCAAGAGGGGGACACTGAAGCTTTCTTT. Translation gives CARGGTAQEGDTEAFF.

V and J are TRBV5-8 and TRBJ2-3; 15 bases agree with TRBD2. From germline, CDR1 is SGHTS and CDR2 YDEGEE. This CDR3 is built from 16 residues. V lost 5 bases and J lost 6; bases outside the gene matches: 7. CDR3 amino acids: CASRRTSGGAYDTQYF. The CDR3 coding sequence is TGTGCCAGCAGACGGACTAGCGGGGGGGCCTATGATACGCAGTATTTT.

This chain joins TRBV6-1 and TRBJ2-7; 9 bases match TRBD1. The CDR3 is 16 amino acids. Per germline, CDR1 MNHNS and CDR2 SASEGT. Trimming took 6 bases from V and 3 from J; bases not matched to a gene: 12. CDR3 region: CASRGGTGTGFYEQYF. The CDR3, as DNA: TGTGCCAGCAGGGGAGGGACAGGGACGGGTTTCTACGAGCAGTACTTC.

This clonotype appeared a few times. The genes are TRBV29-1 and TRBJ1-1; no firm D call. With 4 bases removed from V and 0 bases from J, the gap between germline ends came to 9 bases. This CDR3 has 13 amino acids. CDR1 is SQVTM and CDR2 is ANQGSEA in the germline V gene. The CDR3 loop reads CSVVPVMNTEAFF. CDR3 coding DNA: TGCAGCGTTGTTCCAGTAATGAACACTGAAGCTTTCTTT.

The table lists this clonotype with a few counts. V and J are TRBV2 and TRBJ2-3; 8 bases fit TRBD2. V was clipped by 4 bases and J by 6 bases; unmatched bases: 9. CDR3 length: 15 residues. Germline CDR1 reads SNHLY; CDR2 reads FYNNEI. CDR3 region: CASSVRGGAFDTQYF. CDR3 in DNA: TGTGCCAGCAGTGTTCGGGGGGGAGCATTCGATACGCAGTATTTT. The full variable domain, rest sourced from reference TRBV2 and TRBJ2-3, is EPEVTQTPSHQVTQMGQEVILRCVPISNHLYFYWYRQILGQKVEFLVSFYNNEISEKSEIFDDQFSVERPDGSNFTLKIRSTKLEDSAMYFCASSVRGGAFDTQYFGPGTRLTVL.

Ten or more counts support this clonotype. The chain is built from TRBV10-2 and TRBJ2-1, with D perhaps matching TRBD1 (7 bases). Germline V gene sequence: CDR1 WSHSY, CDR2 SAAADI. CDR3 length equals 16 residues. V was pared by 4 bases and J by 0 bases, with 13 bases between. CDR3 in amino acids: CASSASGGLSYNEQFF. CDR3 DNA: TGCGCCAGCAGTGCTTCAGGGGGGCTCTCCTACAATGAGCAGTTCTTC.

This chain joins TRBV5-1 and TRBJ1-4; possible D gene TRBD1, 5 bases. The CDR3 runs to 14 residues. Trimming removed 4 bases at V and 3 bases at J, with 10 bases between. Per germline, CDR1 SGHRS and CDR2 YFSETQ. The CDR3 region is CASSPQGPNEKLFF. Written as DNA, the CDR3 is TGCGCCAGCAGCCCTCAGGGACCTAATGAAAAACTGTTTTTT.

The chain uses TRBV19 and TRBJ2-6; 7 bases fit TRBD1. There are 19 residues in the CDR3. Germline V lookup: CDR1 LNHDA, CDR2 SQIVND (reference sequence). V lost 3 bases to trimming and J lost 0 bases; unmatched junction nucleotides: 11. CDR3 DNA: TGTGCCAGTAGTATTCTTTCGCGACAGGGCCGCTCTGGGGCCAACGTCCTGACTTTC. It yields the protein CASSILSRQGRSGANVLTF.

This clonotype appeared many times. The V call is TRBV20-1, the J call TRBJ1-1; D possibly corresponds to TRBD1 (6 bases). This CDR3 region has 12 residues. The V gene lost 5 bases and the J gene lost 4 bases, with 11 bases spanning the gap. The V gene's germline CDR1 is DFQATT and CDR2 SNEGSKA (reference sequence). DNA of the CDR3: TGCAGTGCTGGGGGCGGGTTCACTGAAGCTTTCTTT. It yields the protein CSAGGGFTEAFF.

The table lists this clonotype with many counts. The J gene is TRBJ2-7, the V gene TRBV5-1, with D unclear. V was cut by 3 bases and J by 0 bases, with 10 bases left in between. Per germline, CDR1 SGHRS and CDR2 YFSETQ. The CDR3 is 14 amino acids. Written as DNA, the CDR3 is TGCGCCAGCAGCTCCGGGCCGAGCTCCTACGAGCAGTACTTC. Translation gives CASSSGPSSYEQYF.

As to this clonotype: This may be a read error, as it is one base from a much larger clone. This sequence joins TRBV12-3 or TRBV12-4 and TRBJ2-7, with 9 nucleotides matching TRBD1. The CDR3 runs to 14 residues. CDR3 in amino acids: CASSTGQGTYVQYF. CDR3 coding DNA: TGTGCCAGCAGTACGGGACAGGGAACTTACGTGCAGTACTTC.

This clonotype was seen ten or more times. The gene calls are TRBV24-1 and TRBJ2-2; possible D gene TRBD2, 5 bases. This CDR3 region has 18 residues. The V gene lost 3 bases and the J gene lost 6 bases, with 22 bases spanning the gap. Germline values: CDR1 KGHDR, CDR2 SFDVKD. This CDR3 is CATSDDEVLAYPPGELFF. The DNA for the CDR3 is TGTGCCACCAGTGATGATGAGGTGCTAGCATATCCACCCGGGGAGCTGTTTTTT.

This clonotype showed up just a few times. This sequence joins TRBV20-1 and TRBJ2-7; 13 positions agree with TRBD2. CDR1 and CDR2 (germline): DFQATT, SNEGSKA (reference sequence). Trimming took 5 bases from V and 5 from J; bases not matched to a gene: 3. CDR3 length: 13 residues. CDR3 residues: CSAPGLAGDEQYF. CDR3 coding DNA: TGCAGTGCTCCCGGACTAGCGGGGGACGAGCAGTACTTC.

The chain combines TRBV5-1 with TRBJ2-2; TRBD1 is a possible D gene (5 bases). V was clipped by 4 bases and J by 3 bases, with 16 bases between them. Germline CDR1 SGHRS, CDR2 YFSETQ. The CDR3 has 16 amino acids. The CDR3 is CASSPSGLGDTGELFF. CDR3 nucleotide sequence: TGCGCCAGCAGCCCGTCCGGTCTAGGGGACACCGGGGAGCTGTTTTTT.

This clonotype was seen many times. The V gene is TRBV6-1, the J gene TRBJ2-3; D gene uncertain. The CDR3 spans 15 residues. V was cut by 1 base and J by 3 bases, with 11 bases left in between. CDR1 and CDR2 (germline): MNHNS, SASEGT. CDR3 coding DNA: TGTGCCAGCAGTGAAGGGTTCGTAGGGACAGATACGCAGTATTTT. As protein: CASSEGFVGTDTQYF.

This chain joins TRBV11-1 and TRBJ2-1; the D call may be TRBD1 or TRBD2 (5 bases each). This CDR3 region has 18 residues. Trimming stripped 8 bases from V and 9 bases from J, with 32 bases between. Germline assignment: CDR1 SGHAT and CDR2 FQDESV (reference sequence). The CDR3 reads CASGWRGIRGEGVGEQFF. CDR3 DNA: TGTGCCAGCGGCTGGAGAGGGATAAGGGGTGAGGGCGTAGGTGAGCAGTTCTTC.

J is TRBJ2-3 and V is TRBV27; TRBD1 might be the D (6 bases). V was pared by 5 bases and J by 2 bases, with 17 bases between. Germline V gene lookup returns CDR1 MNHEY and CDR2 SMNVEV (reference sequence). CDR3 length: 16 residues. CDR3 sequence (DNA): TGTGCCAGCAGTCCCCAGGGACACCCTATCACAGATACGCAGTATTTT. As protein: CASSPQGHPITDTQYF.

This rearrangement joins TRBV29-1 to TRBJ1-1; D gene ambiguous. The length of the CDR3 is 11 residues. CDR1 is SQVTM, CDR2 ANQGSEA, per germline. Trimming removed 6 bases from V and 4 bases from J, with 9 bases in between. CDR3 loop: CSVGESTEAFF. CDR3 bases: TGCAGCGTCGGGGAGTCCACTGAAGCTTTCTTT.